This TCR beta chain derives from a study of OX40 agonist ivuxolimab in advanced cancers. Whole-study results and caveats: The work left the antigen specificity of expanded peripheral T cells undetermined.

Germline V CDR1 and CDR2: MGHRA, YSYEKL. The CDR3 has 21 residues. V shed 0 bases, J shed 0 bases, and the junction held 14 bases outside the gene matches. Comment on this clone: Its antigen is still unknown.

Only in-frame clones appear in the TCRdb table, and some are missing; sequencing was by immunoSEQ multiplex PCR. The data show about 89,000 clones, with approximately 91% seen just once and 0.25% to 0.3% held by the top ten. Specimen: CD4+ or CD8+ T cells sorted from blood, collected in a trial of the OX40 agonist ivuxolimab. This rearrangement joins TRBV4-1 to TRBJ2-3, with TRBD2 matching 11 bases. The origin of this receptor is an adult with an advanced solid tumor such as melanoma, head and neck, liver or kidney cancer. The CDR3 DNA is TGCGCCAGCAGCCAAGATCGAGCTAGCGGGGGGCCGATCGTAAGCACAGATACGCAGTATTTT. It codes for CASSQDRASGGPIVSTDTQYF.